This TCR beta chain was identified during a study of blood T cell repertoires in COVID-19. Study summary: Donors in the United States, Italy and Spain gave samples during acute or convalescent COVID-19.

This CDR3 is built from 18 residues. The germline V gene encodes CDR1 SGHTA and CDR2 FQGTGA. Under the authors' procedure: Reference gene primer amplification in the assay estimated nucleated cell counts. Data came from immunoSEQ multiplex PCR; TCRdb stores just in-frame clones and leaves some out. V and J calls and clone size follow that table, whereas D and trimming were derived from the DNA. The sample includes 90,000 to 110,000 clones, around 86% of them seen just once. Concerning this clone: One end of the junction fails to match germline, which may point to a read error.

This receptor was obtained from a man older than 75 with acute or convalescent COVID-19. Sequenced: peripheral blood. The chain links TRBV7-3 to TRBJ1-1, with TRBD1 matching over 8 bases. CDR3 protein: CASSLIAGGALLNPEAFF. As DNA, the CDR3 is TGTGCCAGCAGCTTAATAGCAGGGGGCGCGCTCTTGAACCCTGAAGCTTTCTTT.